Listed below are T cell receptor beta chains from one sample, sequenced in a study of blood T cell repertoires in COVID-19. Profiled with immunoSEQ multiplex PCR; TCRdb holds only in-frame clones, not every one. Here the sample spans about 210,000 clones, 84% being singletons. Sequences were obtained from PBMCs or T cells enriched from blood (not recorded which). The receptor source for this set is a woman aged 25 to 39 who had been exposed to COVID-19. Both conserved end residues are part of each CDR3. Fields, in order: D gene, V gene, J gene, CDR3 DNA, CDR3 protein. D genes are given only for firm matches.

d_gene: .
v_gene: TRBV19
j_gene: TRBJ2-5
CDR3nt: TGTGCCAGTAGTTCTAGCGAGGGGGAGACCCAGTACTTC
CDR3aa: CASSSSEGETQYF

d_gene: TRBD1
v_gene: TRBV7-2
j_gene: TRBJ2-3
CDR3nt: TGTGCCAGCAGCTTAGGTACAGGGGGCTGGGATACGCAGTATTTT
CDR3aa: CASSLGTGGWDTQYF

d_gene: .
v_gene: TRBV11-2
j_gene: TRBJ2-7
CDR3nt: TGTGCCAGCAGCTTAGGGCGGGGCGGTGGTTACGAGCAGTACTTC
CDR3aa: CASSLGRGGGYEQYF

d_gene: TRBD1
v_gene: TRBV4-3
j_gene: TRBJ2-3
CDR3nt: TGCGCCAGCAGCCGAGGATCTGGGACAGGGGTTAGCACAGATACGCAGTATTTT
CDR3aa: CASSRGSGTGVSTDTQYF

d_gene: .
v_gene: TRBV9
j_gene: TRBJ2-3
CDR3nt: TGTGCCAGCAGCGCGACTTGGAGCTCCGCAGATACGCAGTATTTT
CDR3aa: CASSATWSSADTQYF

d_gene: TRBD1
v_gene: TRBV15
j_gene: TRBJ1-2
CDR3nt: TGTGCCACCAGCAGCGGACAGGGGTTGGGCTACACCTTC
CDR3aa: CATSSGQGLGYTF

d_gene: .
v_gene: TRBV2
j_gene: TRBJ1-6
CDR3nt: TGTGCCAGCAGTCTCAGAGGAGGCTCACCCCTCCACTTT
CDR3aa: CASSLRGGSPLHF

d_gene: .
v_gene: TRBV2
j_gene: TRBJ2-2
CDR3nt: TGTGCCAGCAGTGCAACTAGCTGGCTCGGGGAGCTGTTTTTT
CDR3aa: CASSATSWLGELFF

d_gene: .
v_gene: TRBV7-6
j_gene: TRBJ1-3
CDR3nt: TGTGCCAGCAGCCTCACGACAGAGTACTCTGGAAACACCATATATTTT
CDR3aa: CASSLTTEYSGNTIYF

d_gene: TRBD1
v_gene: TRBV27
j_gene: TRBJ1-6
CDR3nt: TGTGCCAGCAGGGCTCGGGACAGGGGAAGTAATTCACCCCTCCACTTT
CDR3aa: CASRARDRGSNSPLHF

d_gene: .
v_gene: TRBV3-1/TRBV3-2
j_gene: TRBJ2-7
CDR3nt: TGTGCCAGCAGCCCCGTCATGAGCCGGGACTACGAGCAGTACTTC
CDR3aa: CASSPVMSRDYEQYF